One sample yielded the 13 T cell receptor beta chains listed below, sequenced in a study of OX40 agonist ivuxolimab in advanced cancers. Profiled with immunoSEQ multiplex PCR; TCRdb holds only in-frame clones, not every one. The sample has more than 40,000 clones, roughly 80% seen once; the top ten hold about 2.6%. The source was CD4+ or CD8+ T cells sorted from blood, collected in a trial of the OX40 agonist ivuxolimab. Receptor source: an adult with an advanced solid tumor such as melanoma, head and neck, liver or kidney cancer.

V gene TRBV5-8 combines with J gene TRBJ1-5, with D unclear. In germline, CDR1 is SGHTS, CDR2 YDEGEE. CDR3 length: 15 residues. Trimming removed 0 bases from V and 0 bases from J, with 7 bases in between. For the CDR3, the DNA is TGTGCCAGCAGCTTGGCCGGGGTTAGCAATCAGCCCCAGCATTTT. Translating gives CASSLAGVSNQPQHF.

The chain joins TRBV27 to TRBJ2-7; a weak D match, TRBD1 (8 bases). This CDR3 is 20 amino acids long. Trimming left V 8 bases short and J 4 bases short, with 36 bases between. CDR1 and CDR2 (germline): MNHEY, SMNVEV (reference sequence). DNA of the CDR3: TGTGCCAGCGGCAAAAACAGGGGGAGGGCAGGGTTTTTTGATTCGTACGAGCAGTACTTC. This gives the protein CASGKNRGRAGFFDSYEQYF.

The chain links TRBV18 to TRBJ2-2, with D unclear. V lost 0 bases, J lost 4 bases, and 12 bases lay in between. The CDR3 has 16 amino acids. Germline V gene sequence: CDR1 KGHSH, CDR2 LQKENI. CDR3 in DNA: TGTGCCAGCTCACCACCGGTAATAAGTAGCACCGGGGAGCTGTTTTTT. It translates to CASSPPVISSTGELFF.

This clone was counted between two and nine times. V gene TRBV6-6 combines with J gene TRBJ2-5; the D is unclear. Germline V gives CDR1 MNHNY, CDR2 SVGAGI (reference sequence). The CDR3 spans 14 residues. V gave up 5 bases and J gave up 3 bases, with 13 bases separating them. CDR3 in amino acids: CASSDTPTEETQYF. In nucleotides, the CDR3 is TGTGCCAGCAGTGACACCCCCACAGAAGAGACCCAGTACTTC.

The J gene is TRBJ2-7, the V gene TRBV28; TRBD2 aligns across 12 bases. Trimming at V came to 2 bases and at J to 5 bases, leaving 4 bases not matched to a gene. The CDR3 extends over 15 amino acids. Germline assignment: CDR1 MDHEN and CDR2 SYDVKM. The CDR3 nucleotides read TGTGCCAGCAGTTTACTAGCGGGAGGGCGTCACGAGCAGTACTTC. This gives the protein CASSLLAGGRHEQYF.

The V call is TRBV19, the J call TRBJ1-2; 8 nucleotides line up with TRBD1. There are 14 residues in the CDR3. V trimming: 8 bases; J trimming: 3 bases; junction bases outside the gene matches: 8. Germline lookup yields CDR1 LNHDA and CDR2 SQIVND (reference sequence). CDR3 amino acids: CASARGQGDYGYTF. The CDR3 coding sequence is TGTGCCAGTGCCCGCGGACAGGGAGACTATGGCTACACCTTC.

V gene TRBV7-2 combines with J gene TRBJ2-2, with D maybe TRBD1 (5 bases). Trimming removed 1 base from V and 8 bases from J, with 11 bases in between. There are 14 residues in the CDR3. The germline V gene has CDR1 SGHTA and CDR2 FQGNSA. This CDR3 is CASSLGQWAGELFF. CDR3 DNA: TGTGCCAGCAGCTTAGGACAGTGGGCAGGGGAGCTGTTTTTT.

The genes are TRBV27 and TRBJ2-7; TRBD1 aligns across 8 bases. Looked up from germline, CDR1 is MNHEY and CDR2 is SMNVEV (reference sequence). This CDR3 spans 15 amino acids. With 3 bases clipped from V and 2 bases from J, the junction kept 6 bases outside the gene matches. The DNA for the CDR3 is TGTGCCAGCAGTTTCTGGACAGGGTATCCCTACGAGCAGTACTTC. Residues: CASSFWTGYPYEQYF.

The chain couples TRBV6-1 to TRBJ2-7; no firm D call. Trimming removed 1 base at V and 6 bases at J, with 10 bases between. The CDR3 totals 13 residues. The germline V gene encodes CDR1 MNHNS and CDR2 SASEGT. CDR3 in DNA: TGTGCCAGCAGTGAAGTCAATATCGGCGAGCAGTACTTC. Translation gives CASSEVNIGEQYF.

Only a few counts were recorded for this clone. The chain is built from TRBV6-1 and TRBJ1-6; 9 positions agree with TRBD1. Germline CDR1 is MNHNS and CDR2 is SASEGT. The V gene end was trimmed by 5 bases and the J gene end by 5 bases; junction bases not matched to a gene: 1. The CDR3 covers 14 residues. CDR3 nucleotide sequence: TGTGCCAGCAGTCGGACAGGGGATAATTCACCCCTCCACTTT. This translates into CASSRTGDNSPLHF.

The gene calls are TRBV5-6 and TRBJ2-1, with TRBD2 matching 9 bases. This CDR3 contains 19 residues. The germline V gene has CDR1 SGHDT and CDR2 YYEEEE. V lost 5 bases and J lost 2; bases outside the gene matches: 17. CDR3 loop: CASRTVSLAGRVTYNEQFF. The DNA for the CDR3 is TGTGCCAGCAGGACGGTTAGCCTAGCGGGACGGGTCACCTACAATGAGCAGTTCTTC.

J is TRBJ2-5 and V is TRBV27; D is perhaps TRBD1 (6 bases). V lost 5 bases and J lost 9, with 22 bases in between. Germline V gene lookup returns CDR1 MNHEY and CDR2 SMNVEV (reference sequence). This CDR3 is 15 amino acids long. The DNA for the CDR3 is TGTGCCAGCAGTCGCCAGGGGACCGTCATTGGGGCCCAGTACTTC. It is translated as CASSRQGTVIGAQYF.

This rearrangement joins TRBV18 to TRBJ2-2; 9 bases are a match to TRBD1. V gave up 4 bases and J gave up 0 bases; unmatched junction bases: 6. Germline values: CDR1 KGHSH, CDR2 LQKENI. The CDR3 loop spans 17 amino acids. The CDR3 nucleotides read TGTGCCAGCTCACGTCGACAGGGGGTAACGAACACCGGGGAGCTGTTTTTT. Residues: CASSRRQGVTNTGELFF.